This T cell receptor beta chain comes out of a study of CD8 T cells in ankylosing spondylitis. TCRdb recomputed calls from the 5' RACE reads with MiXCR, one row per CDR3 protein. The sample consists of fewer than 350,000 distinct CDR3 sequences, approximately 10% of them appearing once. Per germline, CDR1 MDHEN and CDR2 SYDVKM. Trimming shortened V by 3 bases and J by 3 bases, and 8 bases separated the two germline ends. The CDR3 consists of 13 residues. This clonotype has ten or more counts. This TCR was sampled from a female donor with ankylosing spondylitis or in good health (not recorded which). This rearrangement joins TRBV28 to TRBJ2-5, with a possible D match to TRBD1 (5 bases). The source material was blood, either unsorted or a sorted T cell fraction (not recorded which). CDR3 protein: CASSLTVEETQYF. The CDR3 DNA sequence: TGTGCCAGCAGTTTGACAGTCGAAGAGACCCAGTACTTC.